The 21 T cell receptor beta chains presented below share a single source sample, sequenced in a study of T cells in Graves' hyperthyroidism and ophthalmopathy. Amplification of TCR beta CDR3 regions was performed using RNA transcripts as template. The HTBI primer set served for first-round RT-PCR of the TCR CDR3. MiXCR, applied by TCRdb to the multiplex PCR reads, yields one record per CDR3 protein. This table holds about 360,000 distinct CDR3 sequences, roughly 13% found once. The sequencing sample was made of blood. The receptor source for this set is a man aged 30 to 39 with Graves' hyperthyroidism that later progressed to Graves' ophthalmopathy.

The rearrangement links TRBV18 to TRBJ1-5, with D perhaps TRBD1 (6 bases). Germline V gives CDR1 KGHSH, CDR2 LQKENI. The CDR3 runs 15 residues. V lost 3 bases and J 2 bases, leaving 11 bases between the germline ends. CDR3 DNA sequence: TGTGCCAGCTCACCGGCAGGGGATGGCAATCAGCCCCAGCATTTT. Amino acids: CASSPAGDGNQPQHF.

The sample holds many counts of this clonotype. The chain employs TRBV15 and TRBJ1-5, with D perhaps TRBD1 (5 bases). Germline-derived CDR1 and CDR2 are LNHNV and YYDKDF (reference sequence). Deletions cut 3 bases from V and 7 bases from J, with 13 bases between. The CDR3 loop spans 14 amino acids. DNA for the CDR3: TGTGCCACCAGCAGTTGGGAATGGGACCAGCCCCAGCATTTT. It encodes CATSSWEWDQPQHF.

This clonotype was seen ten or more times. This chain uses TRBV4-1 with TRBJ2-5; D is unclear. Germline V lookup: CDR1 MGHRA, CDR2 YSYEKL. This CDR3 spans 13 amino acids. Deletions cut 4 bases from V and 4 bases from J, with 10 bases between. CDR3 protein: CASSLLRGETQYF. In nucleotides, the CDR3 is TGCGCCAGCAGCCTTCTCAGAGGAGAGACCCAGTACTTC.

This clonotype was picked up a small number of times. The chain couples TRBV27 to TRBJ1-2; D not certain. Trimming removed 4 bases from V and 3 bases from J, with 9 bases in between. Germline V gene lookup returns CDR1 MNHEY and CDR2 SMNVEV (reference sequence). This CDR3 is built from 13 residues. CDR3 DNA sequence: TGTGCCAGCAGTTACCGAAATTACTATGGCTACACCTTC. It is translated as CASSYRNYYGYTF.

V is TRBV28 and J is TRBJ2-7, with D possibly matching TRBD1 (6 bases). CDR1 and CDR2 (germline): MDHEN, SYDVKM. The CDR3 runs 15 residues. The ends were cut back, 10 bases at V and 7 bases at J, with 26 bases in the middle. For the CDR3, the DNA is TGTGCCACCACAAATAGGGACACCCGAGGGCGAGAGCAGTACTTC. Translation: CATTNRDTRGREQYF.

This chain uses TRBV7-9 with TRBJ2-5, with D perhaps matching TRBD1 (5 bases). V lost 1 base and J 5 bases, leaving 14 bases between the germline ends. The CDR3 runs to 15 residues. Germline V gene data show CDR1 as SEHNR and CDR2 as FQNEAQ (reference sequence). The chain's CDR3 is CASSLGGRVWETQYF. In DNA, the CDR3 is TGTGCCAGCAGCTTAGGGGGCAGGGTGTGGGAGACCCAGTACTTC.

At least ten counts were recorded for this clonotype. The V and J genes are TRBV29-1 and TRBJ2-3; the D gene is possibly TRBD2 (5 bases). Germline V lookup: CDR1 SQVTM, CDR2 ANQGSEA. The CDR3 spans 10 residues. V shed 7 bases and J shed 3 bases, with 5 bases lying between them. DNA of the CDR3: TGCAGCGGAGGGACAGATACGCAGTATTTT. Residues: CSGGTDTQYF.

This clonotype was recorded many times. The CDR3: CASSGGGQQNEKLFF. Written as DNA, the CDR3 is TGTGCCAGCAGCGGCGGCGGACAGCAGAATGAAAAACTGTTTTTT. The chain employs TRBV7-9 and TRBJ1-4; D is possibly TRBD1 (6 bases). CDR1 and CDR2 from the germline V gene are SEHNR and FQNEAQ (reference sequence). The CDR3 runs 15 residues. Trimming stripped 5 bases from V and 5 bases from J, with 15 bases between.

This clonotype was recorded a few times. This chain joins TRBV6-9 and TRBJ1-4; weak D call: TRBD1 (5 bases). The CDR3 consists of 16 residues. From germline, CDR1 is MNHGY and CDR2 SVAAGI. V lost 5 bases and J lost 0, with 13 bases in between. The CDR3 is CASSRNQGATNEKLFF. CDR3 nucleotide sequence: TGTGCCAGCAGTAGGAACCAGGGTGCAACTAATGAAAAACTGTTTTTT.

There are many counts of this clonotype. This rearrangement joins TRBV6-1 to TRBJ1-5; D is ambiguous. The V gene lost 4 bases and the J gene lost 0 bases, with 10 bases spanning the gap. The germline gives CDR1 MNHNS, CDR2 SASEGT. The CDR3 loop spans 15 amino acids. CDR3 in amino acids: CASSGTTHSNQPQHF. DNA of the CDR3: TGTGCCAGCAGTGGGACTACTCATAGCAATCAGCCCCAGCATTTT.

This clonotype was found many times. CDR3 sequence: CASSTRTSQTSEQFF. In nucleotides, the CDR3 is TGTGCCAGCAGCACCAGGACCTCCCAGACGAGCGAGCAGTTCTTC. The genes are TRBV11-3 and TRBJ2-1; D is unresolved. The CDR3 is made up of 15 amino acids. CDR1 is SGHNT, CDR2 YENEEA, per germline. Trimming shortened V by 5 bases and J by 10 bases, and 21 bases separated the two germline ends.

The chain joins TRBV5-6 to TRBJ2-1, with D perhaps matching TRBD1 (6 bases). Trimming pared 6 bases from V and 4 bases from J, leaving 11 bases between. CDR1 is SGHDT, CDR2 YYEEEE, per germline. CDR3 length: 13 residues. The CDR3 DNA reads as TGTGCCAGCACGGACAGCGATTACAATGAGCAGTTCTTC. Protein product: CASTDSDYNEQFF.

This clonotype has just a few counts. V gene TRBV9 combines with J gene TRBJ2-2, with D tentatively TRBD2 (6 bases). CDR1 and CDR2 from the germline V gene are SGDLS and YYNGEE. The CDR3 is made up of 15 amino acids. Trimming stripped 1 base from V and 2 bases from J, with 9 bases between. The CDR3, as DNA: TGTGCCAGCAGCGTACAGGGAGGAAACACCGGGGAGCTGTTTTTT. This codes for CASSVQGGNTGELFF.

This clonotype was recorded many times. The chain links TRBV6-1 to TRBJ1-1, with TRBD1 as a possible D gene (6 bases). This CDR3 is 14 amino acids long. Germline values: CDR1 MNHNS, CDR2 SASEGT. V shed 2 bases and J shed 5 bases, with 12 bases lying between them. The CDR3, as DNA: TGTGCCAGCAGTGAAAACAGGGTGTGGACTGAAGCTTTCTTT. Amino acids: CASSENRVWTEAFF.

This clonotype was recorded many times. The chain recombines TRBV10-3 with TRBJ2-7, with 11 bases that match TRBD2. The CDR3 consists of 14 residues. CDR1 is ENHRY and CDR2 is SYGVKD in the germline V gene. V shed 5 bases, J shed 4 bases, and the junction held 4 bases outside the gene matches. CDR3: CAISPSGGFYEQYF. The DNA for the CDR3 is TGTGCCATCAGTCCTAGCGGGGGGTTTTACGAGCAGTACTTC.

The sample holds a few counts of this clonotype. The chain links TRBV4-1 to TRBJ2-7; D remains unclear. This CDR3 has 13 residues. CDR1 and CDR2 from the germline V gene are MGHRA and YSYEKL. V shed 3 bases and J shed 3 bases, with 9 bases lying between them. DNA for the CDR3: TGCGCCAGCAGCCAGGTGAACGACTACGAGCAGTACTTC. Translating gives CASSQVNDYEQYF.

This clonotype was seen a handful of times. The chain combines TRBV19 with TRBJ2-7, with D possibly being TRBD2 (7 bases). V lost 6 bases and J lost 3, with 15 bases in between. CDR1 is LNHDA, CDR2 SQIVND, per germline (reference sequence). The CDR3 runs to 14 residues. The CDR3 loop is CASRADGGHYEQYF. CDR3 sequence (DNA): TGTGCCAGTAGGGCGGACGGGGGGCACTACGAGCAGTACTTC.

This clonotype has more than one count but fewer than ten. The rearrangement joins TRBV4-1 to TRBJ2-1; TRBD1 matches 9 bases. Germline CDR1 is MGHRA and CDR2 is YSYEKL. Unmatched junction bases numbered 10, after V lost 1 base and J lost 0 bases. The CDR3 is made up of 19 amino acids. The CDR3 nucleotides read TGCGCCAGCAGCCAAGTAACGACAGGGGGTAGGAGCTCCTACAATGAGCAGTTCTTC. Protein sequence: CASSQVTTGGRSSYNEQFF.

The table lists this clonotype with many counts. The chain couples TRBV7-2 to TRBJ1-5, with TRBD1 matching over 9 bases. CDR3 length: 15 residues. CDR1 is SGHTA, CDR2 FQGNSA, per germline. The junction had 6 bases not matched to a gene; V was cut back by 3 bases and J by 6 bases. The CDR3: CASSFRTGEAQPQHF. The CDR3 bases are TGTGCCAGCAGCTTCCGGACAGGGGAGGCTCAGCCCCAGCATTTT.

In its sample, this clonotype was seen many times. The gene calls are TRBV20-1 and TRBJ2-3; 11 bases are shared with TRBD2. Looked up from germline, CDR1 is DFQATT and CDR2 is SNEGSKA (reference sequence). CDR3 length: 18 amino acids. With V trimmed by 5 bases and J by 2 bases, 15 bases remained unmatched. The CDR3 DNA is TGCAGTGCTTGCCCGGGACTAGCGGAATTCCAGTTCACAGATACGCAGTATTTT. It codes for CSACPGLAEFQFTDTQYF.

This clonotype was found many times. The chain has TRBV11-2 and TRBJ1-1; D uncertain. V was pared by 5 bases and J by 1 base, with 14 bases between. This CDR3 region has 15 residues. Germline CDR1 reads SGHAT; CDR2 reads FQNNGV. CDR3 sequence (DNA): TGTGCCAGCAGCAAGGGATTCGATGGGAACACTGAAGCTTTCTTT. This codes for CASSKGFDGNTEAFF.